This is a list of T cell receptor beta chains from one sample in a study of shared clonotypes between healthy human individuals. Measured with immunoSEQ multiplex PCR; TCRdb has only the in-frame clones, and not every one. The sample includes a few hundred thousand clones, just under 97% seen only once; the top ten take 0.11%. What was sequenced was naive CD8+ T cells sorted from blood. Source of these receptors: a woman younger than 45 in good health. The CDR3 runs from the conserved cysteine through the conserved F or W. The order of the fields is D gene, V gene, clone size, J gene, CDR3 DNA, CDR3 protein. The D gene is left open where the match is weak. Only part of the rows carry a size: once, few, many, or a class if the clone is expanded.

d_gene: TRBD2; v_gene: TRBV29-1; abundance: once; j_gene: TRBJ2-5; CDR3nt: TGCAGCGCTGTACTAGCGGGAGAAGGAGAGACCCAGTACTTC; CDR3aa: CSAVLAGEGETQYF
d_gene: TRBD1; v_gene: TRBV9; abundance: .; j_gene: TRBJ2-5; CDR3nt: TGTGCCAGCAGCGGGGGGACAGATCTGGCGACCCAGTACTTC; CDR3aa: CASSGGTDLATQYF
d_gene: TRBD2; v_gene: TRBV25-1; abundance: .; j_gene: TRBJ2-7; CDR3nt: TGTGCCAGCAGCCCGGGACTAGGGTCCTACGAGCAGTACTTC; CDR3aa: CASSPGLGSYEQYF
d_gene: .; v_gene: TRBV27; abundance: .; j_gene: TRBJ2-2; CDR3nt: TGTGCCAACAGCCTCGGGGACGGTGGGGATACCGGGGAGCTGTTTTTT; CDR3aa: CANSLGDGGDTGELFF
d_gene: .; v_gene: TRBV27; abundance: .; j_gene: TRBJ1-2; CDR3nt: TGTGCCAGCGGTACGACAGGAGCTAACTATGGCTACACCTTC; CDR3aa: CASGTTGANYGYTF
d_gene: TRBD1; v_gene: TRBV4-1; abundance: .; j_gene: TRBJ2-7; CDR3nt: TGCGCCAGCAGCCTTCTTGGGCAGGGGGACTACGAGCAGTACTTC; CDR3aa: CASSLLGQGDYEQYF
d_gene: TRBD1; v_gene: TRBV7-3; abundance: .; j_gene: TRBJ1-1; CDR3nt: TGTGCCAGCAGCTTATCCGCACAGGGGGGCACTGAAGCTTTCTTT; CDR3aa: CASSLSAQGGTEAFF
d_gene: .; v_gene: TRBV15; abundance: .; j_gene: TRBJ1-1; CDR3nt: TGTGCCACCAGCTTAACAGGGTTTACTGAAGCTTTCTTT; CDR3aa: CATSLTGFTEAFF
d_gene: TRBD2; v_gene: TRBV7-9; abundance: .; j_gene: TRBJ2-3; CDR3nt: TGTGCCAGCAGCTTATTTGTTACGGGAGGGCCGGGCACAGATACGCAGTATTTT; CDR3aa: CASSLFVTGGPGTDTQYF
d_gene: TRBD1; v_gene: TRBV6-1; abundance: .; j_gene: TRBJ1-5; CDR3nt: TGTGCCAGCAGTGAAGCAGCAGGGGGACCCAATCAGCCCCAGCATTTT; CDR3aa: CASSEAAGGPNQPQHF
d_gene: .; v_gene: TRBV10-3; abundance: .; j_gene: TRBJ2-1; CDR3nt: TGTGCCATCAGTGAGCGGGGCTCCTACAATGAGCAGTTCTTC; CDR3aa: CAISERGSYNEQFF
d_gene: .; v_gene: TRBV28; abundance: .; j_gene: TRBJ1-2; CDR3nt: TGTGCCAGCAGTTTATTACGGCTGAACTATGGCTACACCTTC; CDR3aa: CASSLLRLNYGYTF
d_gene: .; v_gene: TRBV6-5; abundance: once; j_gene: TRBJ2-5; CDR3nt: TGTGCCACCACCGACAGTGACGAGTTTGGGACCCAGTACTTC; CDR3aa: CATTDSDEFGTQYF
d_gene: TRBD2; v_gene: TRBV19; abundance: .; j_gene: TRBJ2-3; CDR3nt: TGTGCCAGTAGTATTCTACTAGCGGGAGGAGGAGATACGCAGTATTTT; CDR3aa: CASSILLAGGGDTQYF
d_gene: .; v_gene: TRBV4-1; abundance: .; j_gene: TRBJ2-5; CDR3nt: TGCGCCAGCAGCCCCGGGACGGACCGGGTGTCCCAGTACTTC; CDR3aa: CASSPGTDRVSQYF
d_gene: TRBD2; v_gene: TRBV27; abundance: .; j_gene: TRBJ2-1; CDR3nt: TGTGCCAGCAGTCCCGGGACTAGCTGGAGTCGAGAGCAGTTCTTC; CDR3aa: CASSPGTSWSREQFF
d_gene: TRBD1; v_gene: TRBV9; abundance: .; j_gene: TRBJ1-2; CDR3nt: TGTGCCAGCAGCGTTCAGGGGGGCGGCTACACCTTC; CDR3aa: CASSVQGGGYTF
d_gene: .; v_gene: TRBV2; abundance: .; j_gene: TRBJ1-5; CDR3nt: TGTGCCAGCAGTGAAGCTTTGGGCAATCAGCCCCAGCATTTT; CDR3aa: CASSEALGNQPQHF
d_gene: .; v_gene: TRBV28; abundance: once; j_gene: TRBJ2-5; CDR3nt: TGTGCCAGCAGTTCCCTGAGGGAGGCCTTCCAAGAGACCCAGTACTTC; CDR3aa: CASSSLREAFQETQYF
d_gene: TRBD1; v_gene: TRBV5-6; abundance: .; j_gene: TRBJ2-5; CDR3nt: TGTGCCAGCAGCGGGACAGCCGAAGAGACCCAGTACTTC; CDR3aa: CASSGTAEETQYF
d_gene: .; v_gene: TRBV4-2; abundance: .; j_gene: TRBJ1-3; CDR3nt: TGTGCCAGCAGCCAAATTGTGAGCTCTGGAAACACCATATATTTT; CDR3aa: CASSQIVSSGNTIYF
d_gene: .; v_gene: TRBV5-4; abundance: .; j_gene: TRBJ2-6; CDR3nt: TGTGCCAGCAGCTTGACCGGAGGAGGGGCCAACGTCCTGACTTTC; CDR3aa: CASSLTGGGANVLTF
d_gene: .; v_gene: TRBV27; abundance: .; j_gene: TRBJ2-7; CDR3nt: TGTGCCAGCAGTTCTGTATACGAGCAGTACTTC; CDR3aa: CASSSVYEQYF
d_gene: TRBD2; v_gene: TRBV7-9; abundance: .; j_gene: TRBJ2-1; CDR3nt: TGTGCCAGCAGCTTATCCGCGGGACTAGACCCCAATGAGCAGTTCTTC; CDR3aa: CASSLSAGLDPNEQFF
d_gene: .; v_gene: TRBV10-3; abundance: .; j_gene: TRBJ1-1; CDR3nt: TGTGCCATCAGTGAGAATTTGGCCGGTTCGGACACTGAAGCTTTCTTT; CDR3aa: CAISENLAGSDTEAFF
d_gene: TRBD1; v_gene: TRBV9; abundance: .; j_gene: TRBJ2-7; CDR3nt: TGTGCCAGCAGCGCAGGACAGGGAGATTCCTACGAGCAGTACTTC; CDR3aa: CASSAGQGDSYEQYF
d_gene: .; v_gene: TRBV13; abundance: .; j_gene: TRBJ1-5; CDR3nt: TGTGCCAGCAGCTTGGGGCGAGGGATTCAGCCCCAGCATTTT; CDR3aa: CASSLGRGIQPQHF
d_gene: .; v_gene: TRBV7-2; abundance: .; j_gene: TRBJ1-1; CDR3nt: TGTGCCAGCAGCTTAGAAGTCACGTTCTGGGGGCGAATGAACACTGAAGCTTTCTTT; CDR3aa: CASSLEVTFWGRMNTEAFF
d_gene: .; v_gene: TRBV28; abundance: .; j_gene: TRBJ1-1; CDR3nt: TGTGCCAGCAGTTTCCCCCAGGGACCAAACACTGAAGCTTTCTTT; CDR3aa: CASSFPQGPNTEAFF
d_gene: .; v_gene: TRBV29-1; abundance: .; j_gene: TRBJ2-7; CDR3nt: TGCAGCGTTGAACAGGACACCAGGGGCGAGCAGTACTTC; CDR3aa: CSVEQDTRGEQYF
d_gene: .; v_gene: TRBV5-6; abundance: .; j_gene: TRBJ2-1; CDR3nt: TGTGCCAGCTCGGGGGACGTGAGCTCCTACAATGAGCAGTTCTTC; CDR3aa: CASSGDVSSYNEQFF
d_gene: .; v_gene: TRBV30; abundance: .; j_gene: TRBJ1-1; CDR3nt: TGTGCCTGGAGCCTGGACAGTAACACTGAAGCTTTCTTT; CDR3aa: CAWSLDSNTEAFF
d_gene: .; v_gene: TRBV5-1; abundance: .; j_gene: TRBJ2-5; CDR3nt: TGCGCCAGCAGCTTGGAGTTTCCGATCCAAGAGACCCAGTACTTC; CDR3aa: CASSLEFPIQETQYF
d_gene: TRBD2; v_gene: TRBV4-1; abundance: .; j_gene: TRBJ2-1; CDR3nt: TGCGCCAGCAGGCGACTAGCGGGTTACAATGAGCAGTTCTTC; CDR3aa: CASRRLAGYNEQFF
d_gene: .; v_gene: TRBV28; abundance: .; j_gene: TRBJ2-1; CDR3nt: TGTGCCAGCCACTTCTCAGGGCAGGGACACCACTTTTTACGGGGGCAATACAATGAGCAGTTCTTC; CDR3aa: CASHFSGQGHHFLRGQYNEQFF
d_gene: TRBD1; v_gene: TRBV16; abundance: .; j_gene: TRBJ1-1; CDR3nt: TGTGCCAGCAGCCGCGATAACAGGGGTACTGAAGCTTTCTTT; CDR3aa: CASSRDNRGTEAFF
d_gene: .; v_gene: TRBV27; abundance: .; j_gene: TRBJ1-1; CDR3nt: TGTGCCAGCAGTTTAGCCGACAAGTCCAACACTGAAGCTTTCTTT; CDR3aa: CASSLADKSNTEAFF
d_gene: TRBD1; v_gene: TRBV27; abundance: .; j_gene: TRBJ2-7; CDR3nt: TGTGCCAGCAGTCCCGGGACAGGCTACGAGCAGTACTTC; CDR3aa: CASSPGTGYEQYF
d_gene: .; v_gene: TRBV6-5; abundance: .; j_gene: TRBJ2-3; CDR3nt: TGTGCCAGCAGCTTAGGTGGGGGGACAGATACGCAGTATTTT; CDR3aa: CASSLGGGTDTQYF
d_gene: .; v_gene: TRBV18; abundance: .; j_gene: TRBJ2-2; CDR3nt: TGTGCCAGCTCACCAGTTACGAGGGGCTTGACCGGGGAGCTGTTTTTT; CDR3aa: CASSPVTRGLTGELFF
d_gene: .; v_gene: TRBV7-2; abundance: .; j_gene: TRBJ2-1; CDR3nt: TGTGCCAGCAGCCCGTGGACGGGAGCCCTCAATGAGCAGTTCTTC; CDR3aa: CASSPWTGALNEQFF
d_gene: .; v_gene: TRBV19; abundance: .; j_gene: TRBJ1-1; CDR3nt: TGTGCCAGTAGTAGTATGGCGATGAACACTGAAGCTTTCTTT; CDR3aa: CASSSMAMNTEAFF
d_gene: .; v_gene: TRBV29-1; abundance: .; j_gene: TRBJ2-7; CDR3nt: TGCAGCGCCCGGGACGGGATTACCTACGAGCAGTACTTC; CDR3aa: CSARDGITYEQYF
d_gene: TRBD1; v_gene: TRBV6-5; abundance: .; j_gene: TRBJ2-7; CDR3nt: TGTGCCACCGCCTCCGGGACAGGGTCTTACGAGCAGTACTTC; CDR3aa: CATASGTGSYEQYF
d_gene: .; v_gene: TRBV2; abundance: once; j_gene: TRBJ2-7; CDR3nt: TGTGCCAGCAGTGAAGGCGGCATCTCCTACGAGCAGTACTTC; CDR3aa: CASSEGGISYEQYF
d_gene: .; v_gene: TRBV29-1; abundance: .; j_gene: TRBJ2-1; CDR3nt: TGCAGCGTTGAGGGGGCAGTCGGACTCTCCTACAATGAGCAGTTCTTC; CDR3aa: CSVEGAVGLSYNEQFF
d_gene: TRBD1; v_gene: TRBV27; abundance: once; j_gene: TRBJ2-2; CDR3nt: TGTGCCAGCAGGGCTGGGACAGGGTACACCGGGGAGCTGTTTTTT; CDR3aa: CASRAGTGYTGELFF
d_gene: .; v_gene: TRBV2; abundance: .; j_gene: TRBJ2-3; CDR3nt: TGTGCCAGCAGTGAATTGGGGCTAGCGACCGCTAGCACAGATACGCAGTATTTT; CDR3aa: CASSELGLATASTDTQYF
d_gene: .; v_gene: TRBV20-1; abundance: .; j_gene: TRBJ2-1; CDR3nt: TGCAGTGTCGGGTACAATGAGCAGTTCTTC; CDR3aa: CSVGYNEQFF
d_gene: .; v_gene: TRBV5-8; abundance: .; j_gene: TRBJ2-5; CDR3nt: TGTGCCAGCAGCTTAGTTACGTCTCCGTACCAAGAGACCCAGTACTTC; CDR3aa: CASSLVTSPYQETQYF
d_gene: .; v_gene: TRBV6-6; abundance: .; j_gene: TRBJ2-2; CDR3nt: TGTGCCAGTCAGAACACCGGGGAGCTGTTTTTT; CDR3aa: CASQNTGELFF
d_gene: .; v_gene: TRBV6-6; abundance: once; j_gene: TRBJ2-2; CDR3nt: TGTGCCAGCACCAGTACCGGGGAGCTGTTTTTT; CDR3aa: CASTSTGELFF